This T cell receptor (beta chain) was captured by sequencing in a study of shared clonotypes between healthy human individuals. The assay was immunoSEQ multiplex PCR, and TCRdb's table has in-frame clones only and misses some. The repertoire holds hundreds of thousands of clones, with over 65% as singletons. This clone was detected once. Trimming pared 3 bases from V and 0 bases from J, leaving 8 bases between. CDR3 length: 14 amino acids. Germline CDR1 is SNHLY and CDR2 is FYNNEI. This sequence joins TRBV2 and TRBJ2-5; D gene unclear. The sequenced material came from memory CD4+ T cells sorted from blood. Documented subset: CD45RA-negative fraction. The TCR sequence derives from a woman between 25 and 40 years old in good health. Here the CDR3 reads CASSEASYQETQYF. CDR3 DNA: TGTGCCAGCAGTGAGGCCAGCTACCAAGAGACCCAGTACTTC.